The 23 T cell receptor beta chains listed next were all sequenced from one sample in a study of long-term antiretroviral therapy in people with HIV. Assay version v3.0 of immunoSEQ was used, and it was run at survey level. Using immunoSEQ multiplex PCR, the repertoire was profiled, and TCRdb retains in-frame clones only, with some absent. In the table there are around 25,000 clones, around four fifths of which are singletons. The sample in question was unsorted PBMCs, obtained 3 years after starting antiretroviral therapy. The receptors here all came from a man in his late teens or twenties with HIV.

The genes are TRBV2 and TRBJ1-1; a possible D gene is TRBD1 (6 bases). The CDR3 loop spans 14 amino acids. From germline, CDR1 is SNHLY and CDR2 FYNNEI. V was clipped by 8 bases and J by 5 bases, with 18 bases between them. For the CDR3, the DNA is TGTGCCAGCCGCTCACAGGGAGATAGTACTGAAGCTTTCTTT. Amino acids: CASRSQGDSTEAFF.

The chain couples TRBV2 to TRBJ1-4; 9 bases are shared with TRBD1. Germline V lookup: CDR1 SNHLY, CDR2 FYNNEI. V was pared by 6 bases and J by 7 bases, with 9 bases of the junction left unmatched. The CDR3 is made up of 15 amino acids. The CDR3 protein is CASRPGTGMAEKLFF. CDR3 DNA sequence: TGTGCCAGCAGGCCTGGGACAGGGATGGCTGAAAAACTGTTTTTT.

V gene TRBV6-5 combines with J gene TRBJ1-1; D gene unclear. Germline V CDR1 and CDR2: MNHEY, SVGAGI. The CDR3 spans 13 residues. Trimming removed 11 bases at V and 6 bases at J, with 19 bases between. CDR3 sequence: CAATGGPMAEAFF. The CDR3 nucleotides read TGTGCCGCTACGGGAGGGCCAATGGCTGAAGCTTTCTTT.

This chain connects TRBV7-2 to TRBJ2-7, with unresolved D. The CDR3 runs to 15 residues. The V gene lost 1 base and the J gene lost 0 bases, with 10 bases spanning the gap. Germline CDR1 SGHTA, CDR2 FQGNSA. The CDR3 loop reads CASSLGAGFSYEQYF. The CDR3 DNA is TGTGCCAGCAGCTTAGGAGCAGGTTTCTCCTACGAGCAGTACTTC.

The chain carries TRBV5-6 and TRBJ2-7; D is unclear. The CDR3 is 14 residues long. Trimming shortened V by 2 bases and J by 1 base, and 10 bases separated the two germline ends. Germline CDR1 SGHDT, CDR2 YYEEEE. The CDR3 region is CASSFGGGSYEQYF. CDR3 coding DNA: TGTGCCAGCAGCTTCGGCGGCGGTTCCTACGAGCAGTACTTC.

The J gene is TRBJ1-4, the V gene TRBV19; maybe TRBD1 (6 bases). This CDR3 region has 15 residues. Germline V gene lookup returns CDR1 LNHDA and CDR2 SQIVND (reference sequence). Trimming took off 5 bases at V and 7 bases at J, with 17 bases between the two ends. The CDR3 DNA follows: TGTGCCAGTAGTCAGACCGGGGACAATGTTGAAAAACTGTTTTTT. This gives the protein CASSQTGDNVEKLFF.

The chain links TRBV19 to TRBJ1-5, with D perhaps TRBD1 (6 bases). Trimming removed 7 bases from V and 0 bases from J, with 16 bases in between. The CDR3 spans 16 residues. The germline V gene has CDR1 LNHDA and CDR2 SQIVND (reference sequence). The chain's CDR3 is CASTPRGQYSNQPQHF. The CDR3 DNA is TGTGCCAGTACCCCTAGAGGACAGTATAGCAATCAGCCCCAGCATTTT.

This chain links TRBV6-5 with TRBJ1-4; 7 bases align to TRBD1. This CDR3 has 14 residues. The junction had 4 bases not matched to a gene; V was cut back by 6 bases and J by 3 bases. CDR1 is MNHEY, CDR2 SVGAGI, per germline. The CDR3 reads CASRPGGANEKLFF. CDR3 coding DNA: TGTGCCAGCAGACCAGGGGGGGCTAATGAAAAACTGTTTTTT.

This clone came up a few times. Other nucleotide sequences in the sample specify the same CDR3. The CDR3 reads CASSGTGNQPQHF. The DNA of the CDR3 is TGTGCCAGCAGTGGGACAGGCAATCAGCCCCAGCATTTT. The V gene is TRBV2, the J gene TRBJ1-5, with D possibly TRBD1 on 6 matching bases. V was clipped by 4 bases and J by 2 bases, with 6 bases between them. CDR3 length: 13 residues. Germline V gene sequence: CDR1 SNHLY, CDR2 FYNNEI.

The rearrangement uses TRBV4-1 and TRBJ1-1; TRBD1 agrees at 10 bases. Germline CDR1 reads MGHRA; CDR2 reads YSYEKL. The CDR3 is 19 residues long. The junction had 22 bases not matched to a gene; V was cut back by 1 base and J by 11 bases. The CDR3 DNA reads TGCGCCAGCAGCCAAGGCCCCGGATTAGTAACGGGGGACAGGGGATGGGCTTTCTTT. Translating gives CASSQGPGLVTGDRGWAFF.

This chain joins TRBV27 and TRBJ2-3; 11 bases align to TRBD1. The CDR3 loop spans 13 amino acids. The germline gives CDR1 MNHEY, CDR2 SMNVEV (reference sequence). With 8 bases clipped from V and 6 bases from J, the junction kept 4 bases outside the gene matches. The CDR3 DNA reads TGTGCCAGCTGGACAGGGGGCAAGGATACGCAGTATTTT. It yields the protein CASWTGGKDTQYF.

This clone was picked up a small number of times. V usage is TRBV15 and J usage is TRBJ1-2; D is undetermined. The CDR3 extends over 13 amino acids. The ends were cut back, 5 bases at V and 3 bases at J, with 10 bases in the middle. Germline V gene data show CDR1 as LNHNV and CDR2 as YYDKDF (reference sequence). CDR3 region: CATSLQEYYGYTF. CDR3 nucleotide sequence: TGTGCCACCAGCCTCCAGGAATACTATGGCTACACCTTC.

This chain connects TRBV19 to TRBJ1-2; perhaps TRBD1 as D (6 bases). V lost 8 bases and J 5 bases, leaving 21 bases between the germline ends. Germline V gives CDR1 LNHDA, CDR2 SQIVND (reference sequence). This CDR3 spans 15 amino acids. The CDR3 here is CASGPNRAVGYGYTF. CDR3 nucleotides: TGTGCCAGTGGACCGAACAGGGCGGTCGGGTATGGCTACACCTTC.

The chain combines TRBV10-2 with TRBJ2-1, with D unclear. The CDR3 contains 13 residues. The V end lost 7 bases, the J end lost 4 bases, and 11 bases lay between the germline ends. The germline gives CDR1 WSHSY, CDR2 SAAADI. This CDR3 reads CASNLAKYNEQFF. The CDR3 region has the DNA TGCGCCAGCAATTTGGCGAAGTACAATGAGCAGTTCTTC.

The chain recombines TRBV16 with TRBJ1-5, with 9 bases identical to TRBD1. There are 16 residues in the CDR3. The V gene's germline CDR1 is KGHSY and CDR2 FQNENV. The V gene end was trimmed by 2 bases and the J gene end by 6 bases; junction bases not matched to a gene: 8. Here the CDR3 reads CASSQAGTGLAQPQHF. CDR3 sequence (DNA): TGTGCCAGCAGCCAAGCCGGGACAGGGTTGGCTCAGCCCCAGCATTTT.

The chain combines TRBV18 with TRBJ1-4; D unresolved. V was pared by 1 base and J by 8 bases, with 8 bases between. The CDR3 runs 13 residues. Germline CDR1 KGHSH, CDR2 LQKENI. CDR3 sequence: CASSPRLDEKLFF. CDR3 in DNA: TGTGCCAGCTCACCACGGCTAGACGAAAAACTGTTTTTT.

The CDR3 nucleotides read TGTGCCAGCAGCATGGACAGGCTCCAAGAGACCCAGTACTTC. It encodes CASSMDRLQETQYF. V is TRBV7-6 and J is TRBJ2-5; 7 bases are shared with TRBD1. This CDR3 is built from 14 residues. Germline assignment: CDR1 SGHVS and CDR2 FNYEAQ. V trimming: 5 bases; J trimming: 1 base; junction bases outside the gene matches: 4.

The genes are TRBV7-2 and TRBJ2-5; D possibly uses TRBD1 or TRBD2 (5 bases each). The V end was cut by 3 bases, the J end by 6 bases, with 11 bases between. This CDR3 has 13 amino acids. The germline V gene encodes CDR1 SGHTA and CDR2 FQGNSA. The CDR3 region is CASSLGVKKTQYF. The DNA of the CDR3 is TGTGCCAGCAGCTTGGGGGTAAAAAAGACCCAGTACTTC.

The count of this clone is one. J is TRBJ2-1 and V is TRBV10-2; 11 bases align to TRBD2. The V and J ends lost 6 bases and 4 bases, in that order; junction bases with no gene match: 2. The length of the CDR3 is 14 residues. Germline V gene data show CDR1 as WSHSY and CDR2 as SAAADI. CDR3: CASSTSGGYNEQFF. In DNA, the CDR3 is TGCGCCAGCAGCACTAGCGGGGGTTACAATGAGCAGTTCTTC.

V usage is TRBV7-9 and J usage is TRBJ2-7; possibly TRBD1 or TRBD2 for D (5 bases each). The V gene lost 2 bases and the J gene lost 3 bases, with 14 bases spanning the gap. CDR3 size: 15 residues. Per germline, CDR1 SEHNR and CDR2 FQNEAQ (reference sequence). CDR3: CASSLTGAEFYEQYF. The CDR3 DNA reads TGTGCCAGCAGCTTAACCGGGGCAGAGTTCTACGAGCAGTACTTC.

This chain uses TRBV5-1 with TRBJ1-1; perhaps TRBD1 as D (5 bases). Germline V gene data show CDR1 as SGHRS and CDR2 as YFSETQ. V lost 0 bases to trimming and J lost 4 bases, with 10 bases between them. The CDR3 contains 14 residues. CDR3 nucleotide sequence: TGCGCCAGCAGCTTGGAGGGGATCGTCACTGAAGCTTTCTTT. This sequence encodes CASSLEGIVTEAFF.

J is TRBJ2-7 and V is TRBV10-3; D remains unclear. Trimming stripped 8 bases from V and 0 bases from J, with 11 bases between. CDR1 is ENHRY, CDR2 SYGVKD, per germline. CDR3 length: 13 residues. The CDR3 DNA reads TGTGCCATCGGATCGGGCAGCTCCTACGAGCAGTACGTC. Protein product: CAIGSGSSYEQYV.

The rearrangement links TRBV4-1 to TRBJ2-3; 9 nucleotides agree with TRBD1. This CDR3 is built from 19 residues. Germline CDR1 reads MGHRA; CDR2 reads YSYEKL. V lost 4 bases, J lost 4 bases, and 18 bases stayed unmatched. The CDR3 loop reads CASSPLIISRDRDADTQYF. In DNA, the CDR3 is TGCGCCAGCAGCCCCCTGATCATTTCGCGGGACAGGGATGCAGATACGCAGTATTTT.